The 26 T cell receptor beta chains below all came from one sample that was sequenced in a study of cytomegalovirus exposure and HLA in healthy donors. Method: immunoSEQ multiplex PCR; TCRdb's copy keeps in-frame clones and lacks some. This table holds 190,000 or so clones, roughly four fifths found once. The sequenced sample was PBMCs. All receptors come from a young woman in good health and CMV-seropositive.

This chain joins TRBV2 and TRBJ1-2; 8 nucleotides line up with TRBD1. The CDR3 has 16 residues. The germline gives CDR1 SNHLY, CDR2 FYNNEI. The junction had 7 bases not matched to a gene; V was cut back by 4 bases and J by 0 bases. In nucleotides, the CDR3 is TGTGCCAGCAGTGCGCGGACAGGGCTATCTAACTATGGCTACACCTTC. Its protein product is CASSARTGLSNYGYTF. The full variable domain, rest sourced from reference TRBV2 and TRBJ1-2, is EPEVTQTPSHQVTQMGQEVILRCVPISNHLYFYWYRQILGQKVEFLVSFYNNEISEKSEIFDDQFSVERPDGSNFTLKIRSTKLEDSAMYFCASSARTGLSNYGYTFGSGTRLTVV.

This clone was found a few times. The chain links TRBV7-2 to TRBJ2-2, with D unresolved. The germline gives CDR1 SGHTA, CDR2 FQGNSA. Trimming took 5 bases from V and 5 from J, leaving 6 bases between them. The CDR3 consists of 12 residues. The CDR3 sequence: CASSPQTGELFF. CDR3 nucleotide sequence: TGTGCCAGCAGCCCTCAGACCGGGGAGCTGTTTTTT.

The chain recombines TRBV18 with TRBJ2-3; 8 bases map to TRBD2. From germline, CDR1 is KGHSH and CDR2 LQKENI. The CDR3 consists of 14 residues. Trimming removed 2 bases from V and 6 bases from J; junction bases left unmatched: 4. In DNA form, the CDR3 reads TGTGCCAGCTCACCATATAGCGGGGCCGATACGCAGTATTTT. Amino acids: CASSPYSGADTQYF.

The chain has TRBV6-5 and TRBJ2-1; D is ambiguous. Trimming stripped 0 bases from V and 9 bases from J, with 6 bases between. The germline CDR1 and CDR2 sequences are MNHEY and SVGAGI. This CDR3 is 12 amino acids long. CDR3 in DNA: TGTGCCAGCAGTTACTCGACTGGTGAGCAGTTCTTC. This sequence encodes CASSYSTGEQFF.

The chain couples TRBV15 to TRBJ1-5; D might be TRBD1 (5 bases). The V gene lost 0 bases and the J gene lost 6 bases, with 12 bases spanning the gap. Germline CDR1 reads LNHNV; CDR2 reads YYDKDF (reference sequence). This CDR3 has 15 residues. Here the CDR3 DNA reads TGTGCCACCAGCAGAGATAGGGGTGATACTCAGCCCCAGCATTTT. Amino acids: CATSRDRGDTQPQHF.

The chain employs TRBV7-3 and TRBJ2-7; 10 nucleotides agree with TRBD1. The trim removed 5 bases at V and 6 bases at J, leaving 7 bases unmatched. In germline, CDR1 is SGHTA, CDR2 FQGTGA. There are 14 residues in the CDR3. The DNA for the CDR3 is TGTGCCAGCAGCCCCGGGACAGGGGCCAGCGAGCAGTACTTC. Protein: CASSPGTGASEQYF.

V usage is TRBV15 and J usage is TRBJ1-1; unclear D gene. The CDR3 length is 14 residues. V dropped 0 bases and J dropped 3 bases, with 8 bases sitting between them. CDR1 is LNHNV and CDR2 is YYDKDF in the germline V gene (reference sequence). CDR3 coding DNA: TGTGCCACCAGCAGAGATCGGGTGCACACTGAAGCTTTCTTT. Encoded protein: CATSRDRVHTEAFF.

This clone was detected a few times. This chain joins TRBV10-2 and TRBJ1-2, with D maybe TRBD1 (5 bases). This CDR3 spans 14 amino acids. Germline V gene sequence: CDR1 WSHSY, CDR2 SAAADI. Trimming cost V 3 bases and J 2 bases, with 10 bases left between them. CDR3: CASSEKGMNYGYTF. The CDR3 DNA reads as TGCGCCAGCAGTGAAAAGGGGATGAACTATGGCTACACCTTC.

The J gene is TRBJ1-1, the V gene TRBV7-6, with a tentative D call TRBD1 (5 bases). The V end was cut by 4 bases, the J end by 1 base, with 19 bases between. This CDR3 region has 17 residues. Germline CDR1 reads SGHVS; CDR2 reads FNYEAQ. The CDR3 region is CASSSSPVGGTNTEAFF. CDR3 bases: TGTGCCAGCAGCTCCTCCCCCGTGGGAGGGACGAACACTGAAGCTTTCTTT. The full variable domain, rest sourced from reference TRBV7-6 and TRBJ1-1, is GAGVSQSPRYKVTKRGQDVALRCDPISGHVSLYWYRQALGQGPEFLTYFNYEAQQDKSGLPNDRFSAERPEGSISTLTIQRTEQRDSAMYRCASSSSPVGGTNTEAFFGQGTRLTVV.

The chain couples TRBV4-2 to TRBJ2-2, with 9 bases that match TRBD2. The CDR3 is 17 amino acids. Looked up from germline, CDR1 is LGHNA and CDR2 is YNFKEQ. With 1 base clipped from V and 0 bases from J, the junction kept 3 bases outside the gene matches. This CDR3 reads CASSQASGAPNTGELFF. Here the CDR3 DNA reads TGTGCCAGCAGCCAAGCTAGCGGGGCACCGAACACCGGGGAGCTGTTTTTT.

The chain couples TRBV2 to TRBJ1-2; 10 nucleotides line up with TRBD1. CDR1 and CDR2 (germline): SNHLY, FYNNEI. V gave up 6 bases and J gave up 2 bases; unmatched junction bases: 12. The CDR3 contains 17 residues. The CDR3 protein is CASSRDRGAIENYGYTF. The CDR3 nucleotides are TGTGCCAGCAGCCGGGACAGGGGCGCGATTGAGAACTATGGCTACACCTTC.

This rearrangement joins TRBV5-8 to TRBJ1-5; possible D gene TRBD1, 6 bases. V shed 4 bases and J shed 7 bases, with 21 bases lying between them. Germline V gives CDR1 SGHTS, CDR2 YDEGEE. This CDR3 comprises 16 residues. In DNA, the CDR3 is TGTGCCAGCAGCATCCATCCTAGGGGGACGGGGCAGCCCCAGCATTTT. Amino acid sequence: CASSIHPRGTGQPQHF.

This clone was counted only a few times. The CDR3 region has the DNA TGTGCCAGCAGCTTTAGCGGGGGTTCCAATGAGCAGTTCTTC. Encoded protein: CASSFSGGSNEQFF. This rearrangement joins TRBV11-2 to TRBJ2-1; 9 bases map to TRBD2. Trimming at V came to 3 bases and at J to 6 bases, leaving 3 bases not matched to a gene. The CDR3 contains 14 residues. Germline values: CDR1 SGHAT, CDR2 FQNNGV.

V usage is TRBV5-6 and J usage is TRBJ2-3, with a possible D match to TRBD1 (6 bases). The V gene's germline CDR1 is SGHDT and CDR2 YYEEEE. V lost 0 bases, J lost 4 bases, and 6 bases lay in between. The CDR3 covers 13 residues. Here the CDR3 reads CASSLDRADTQYF. The CDR3, as DNA: TGTGCCAGCAGCTTGGACAGGGCAGATACGCAGTATTTT.

The chain couples TRBV4-2 to TRBJ2-3; 12 bases are a match to TRBD2. Germline V gives CDR1 LGHNA, CDR2 YNFKEQ. Trimming removed 1 base from V and 3 bases from J; junction bases left unmatched: 5. The CDR3 has 17 amino acids. In DNA, the CDR3 is TGTGCCAGCAGCCAAGTCGCTGGACTAGCGGGGACAGATACGCAGTATTTT. It translates to CASSQVAGLAGTDTQYF.

The sample holds a few counts of this clone. The chain combines TRBV6-5 with TRBJ2-2; D possibly corresponds to TRBD2 (6 bases). The CDR3 has 15 amino acids. The germline V gene encodes CDR1 MNHEY and CDR2 SVGAGI. Trimming shortened V by 2 bases and J by 1 base, and 8 bases separated the two germline ends. The CDR3 bases are TGTGCCAGCAGTTACGGGGGGATGAACACCGGGGAGCTGTTTTTT. Encoded protein: CASSYGGMNTGELFF.

The sample holds one count of this clone. The rearrangement links TRBV27 to TRBJ2-3; weak D call: TRBD1 (5 bases). V was trimmed by 1 base and J by 0 bases, leaving 11 bases between them. CDR1 is MNHEY, CDR2 SMNVEV, per germline (reference sequence). The CDR3 sequence is 16 residues long. Written as DNA, the CDR3 is TGTGCCAGCAGTTTATTGAGACAGACTAGCACAGATACGCAGTATTTT. Translating gives CASSLLRQTSTDTQYF.

The chain is built from TRBV27 and TRBJ2-1, with D tentatively TRBD2 (6 bases). This CDR3 contains 12 residues. Germline CDR1 MNHEY, CDR2 SMNVEV (reference sequence). Trimming left V 9 bases short and J 10 bases short, with 16 bases between. The CDR3 here is CASSTTRGEQFF. CDR3 nucleotides: TGTGCCAGTTCGACAACACGGGGGGAGCAGTTCTTC.

This chain joins TRBV4-1 and TRBJ1-5, with 9 bases aligning to TRBD1. This CDR3 spans 16 amino acids. Germline CDR1 and CDR2: MGHRA and YSYEKL. The junction had 2 bases not matched to a gene; V was cut back by 2 bases and J by 0 bases. CDR3 DNA: TGCGCCAGCAGCCAACCGGGACAGGGTAGCAATCAGCCCCAGCATTTT. Translation gives CASSQPGQGSNQPQHF.

The V gene is TRBV11-2, the J gene TRBJ2-5; D is uncertain. Germline V lookup: CDR1 SGHAT, CDR2 FQNNGV. CDR3 length: 14 residues. V was cut by 1 base and J by 7 bases, with 13 bases left in between. CDR3 DNA sequence: TGTGCCAGCAGCTTAGCTTTCGAGGTTAGGACCCAGTACTTC. Its protein product is CASSLAFEVRTQYF.

This chain connects TRBV5-4 to TRBJ2-1, with a tentative D call TRBD1 (5 bases). Germline lookup yields CDR1 SGHNT and CDR2 YYREEE (reference sequence). This CDR3 spans 14 amino acids. Trimming shortened V by 4 bases and J by 5 bases, and 13 bases separated the two germline ends. The CDR3 DNA sequence: TGTGCCAGCAGCCAACCCAACAGGCACAATGAGCAGTTCTTC. Its translation is CASSQPNRHNEQFF.

This chain uses TRBV18 with TRBJ1-1, with D unresolved. This CDR3 has 13 residues. Germline CDR1 and CDR2: KGHSH and LQKENI. The V and J ends lost 3 bases and 0 bases respectively, with 5 bases between them. CDR3 loop: CASSPPLNTEAFF. Here the CDR3 DNA reads TGTGCCAGCTCACCCCCTTTGAACACTGAAGCTTTCTTT.

Here the CDR3 reads CASSVTGAGANVLTF. The CDR3 DNA is TGTGCCAGCAGCGTTACAGGGGCTGGGGCCAACGTCCTGACTTTC. J is TRBJ2-6 and V is TRBV9, with 7 bases that match TRBD1. This CDR3 is 15 amino acids long. CDR1 and CDR2 (germline): SGDLS, YYNGEE. Germline trimming cut 2 bases from V and 2 bases from J; bases unmatched to any gene: 1.

CDR3 loop: CASSRTAVEQFF. The DNA for the CDR3 is TGTGCCAGTAGTAGAACAGCGGTTGAGCAGTTCTTC. The rearrangement links TRBV19 to TRBJ2-1; D is possibly TRBD2 (5 bases). CDR1 and CDR2 (germline): LNHDA, SQIVND (reference sequence). V shed 4 bases and J shed 9 bases, with 10 bases lying between them. The CDR3 loop spans 12 amino acids.

The V call is TRBV2, the J call TRBJ2-5, with 13 bases lining up with TRBD2. The germline V gene encodes CDR1 SNHLY and CDR2 FYNNEI. The CDR3 is 15 amino acids. The junction had 5 bases not matched to a gene; V was cut back by 5 bases and J by 5 bases. This CDR3 reads CASSTTSGGAETQYF. The DNA for the CDR3 is TGTGCCAGCAGTACTACTAGCGGGGGGGCGGAGACCCAGTACTTC.

The chain combines TRBV5-1 with TRBJ1-1; D is unclear. The CDR3 is 11 residues long. Deletions cut 1 base from V and 8 bases from J, with 6 bases between. Germline V lookup: CDR1 SGHRS, CDR2 YFSETQ. The CDR3 region is CASSLNKEAFF. Here the CDR3 DNA reads TGCGCCAGCAGCTTGAACAAGGAAGCTTTCTTT.